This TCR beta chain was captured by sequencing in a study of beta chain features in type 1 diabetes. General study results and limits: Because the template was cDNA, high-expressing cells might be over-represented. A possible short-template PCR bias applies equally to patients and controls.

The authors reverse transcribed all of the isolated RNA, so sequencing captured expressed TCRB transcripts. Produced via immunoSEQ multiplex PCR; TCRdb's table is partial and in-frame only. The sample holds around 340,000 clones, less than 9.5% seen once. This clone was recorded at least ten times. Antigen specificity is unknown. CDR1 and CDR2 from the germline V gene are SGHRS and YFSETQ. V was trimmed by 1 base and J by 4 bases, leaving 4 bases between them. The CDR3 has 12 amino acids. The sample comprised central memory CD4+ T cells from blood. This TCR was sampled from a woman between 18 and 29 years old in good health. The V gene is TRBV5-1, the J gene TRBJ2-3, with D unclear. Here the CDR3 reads CASSLTADTQYF. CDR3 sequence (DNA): TGCGCCAGCAGCTTGACTGCAGATACGCAGTATTTT. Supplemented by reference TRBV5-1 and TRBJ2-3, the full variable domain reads KAGVTQTPRYLIKTRGQQVTLSCSPISGHRSVSWYQQTPGQGLQFLFEYFSETQRNKGNFPGRFSGRQFSNSRSEMNVSTLELGDSALYLCASSLTADTQYFGPGTRLTVL.